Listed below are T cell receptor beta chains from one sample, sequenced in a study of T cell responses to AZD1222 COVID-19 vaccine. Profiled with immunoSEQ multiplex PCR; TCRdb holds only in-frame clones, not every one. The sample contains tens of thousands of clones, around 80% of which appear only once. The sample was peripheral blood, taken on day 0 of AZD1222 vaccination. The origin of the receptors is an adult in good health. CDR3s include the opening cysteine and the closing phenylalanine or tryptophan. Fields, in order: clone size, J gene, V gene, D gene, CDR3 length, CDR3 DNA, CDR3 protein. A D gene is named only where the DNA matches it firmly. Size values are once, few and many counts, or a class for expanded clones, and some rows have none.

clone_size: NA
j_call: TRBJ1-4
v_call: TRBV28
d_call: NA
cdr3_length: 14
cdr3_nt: TGTGCCAGCAGTTTAACGGGGTATGGGGAAAAACTGTTTTTT
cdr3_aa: CASSLTGYGEKLFF

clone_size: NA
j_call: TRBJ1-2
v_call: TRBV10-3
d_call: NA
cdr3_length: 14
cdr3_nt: TGTGCCATCAGTGATAGGACATTTAACTATGGCTACACCTTC
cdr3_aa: CAISDRTFNYGYTF

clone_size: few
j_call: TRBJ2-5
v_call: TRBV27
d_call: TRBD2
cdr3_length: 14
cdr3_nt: TGTGCCAGCAGGCGCCAAGGGACGGGAGGGACCCAGTACTTC
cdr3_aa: CASRRQGTGGTQYF

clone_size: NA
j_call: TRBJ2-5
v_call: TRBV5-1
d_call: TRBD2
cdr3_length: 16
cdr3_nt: TGCGCCAGCAGCTTGGGCCCTAGCGGAATCCAAGAGACCCAGTACTTC
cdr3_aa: CASSLGPSGIQETQYF

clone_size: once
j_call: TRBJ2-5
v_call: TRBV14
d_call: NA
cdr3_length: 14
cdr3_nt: TGTGCCAGCAGCTACGGGACTTTCCGGGAGACCCAGTACTTC
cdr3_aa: CASSYGTFRETQYF

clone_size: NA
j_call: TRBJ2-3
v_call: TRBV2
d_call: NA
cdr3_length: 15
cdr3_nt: TGTGCCAGCAGGTACCAGGCGTACGGCACAGATACGCAGTATTTT
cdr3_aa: CASRYQAYGTDTQYF

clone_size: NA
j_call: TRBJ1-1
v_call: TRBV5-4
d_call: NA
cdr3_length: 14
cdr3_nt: TGTGCCAGCAGCTGGGGGGGATTGAACACTGAAGCTTTCTTT
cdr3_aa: CASSWGGLNTEAFF

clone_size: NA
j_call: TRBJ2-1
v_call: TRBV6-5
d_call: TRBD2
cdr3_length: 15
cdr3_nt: TGTGCCAGCAGTCCCGGGACTAGTGCCTACAATGAGCAGTTCTTC
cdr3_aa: CASSPGTSAYNEQFF

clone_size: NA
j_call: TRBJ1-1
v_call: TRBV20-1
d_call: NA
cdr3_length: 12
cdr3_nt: TGCAGTGCTAGTCGGGGGAACACTGAAGCTTTCTTT
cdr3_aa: CSASRGNTEAFF

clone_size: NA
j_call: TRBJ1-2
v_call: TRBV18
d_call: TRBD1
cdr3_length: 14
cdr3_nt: TGTGCCAGCTCACCTGGACAGGGGGGGCATGGCTACACCTTC
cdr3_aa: CASSPGQGGHGYTF

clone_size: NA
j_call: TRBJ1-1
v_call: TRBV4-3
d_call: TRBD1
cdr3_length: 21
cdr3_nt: TGCGCCAGCAGCCAAGATTGGTGGGTTTGGGACAGGGGGCGAGTGAACACTGAAGCTTTCTTT
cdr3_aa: CASSQDWWVWDRGRVNTEAFF

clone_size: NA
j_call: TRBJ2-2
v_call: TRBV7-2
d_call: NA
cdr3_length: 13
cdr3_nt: TGTGCCAGCAGCTTACTAAACACCGGGGAGCTGTTTTTT
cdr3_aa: CASSLLNTGELFF

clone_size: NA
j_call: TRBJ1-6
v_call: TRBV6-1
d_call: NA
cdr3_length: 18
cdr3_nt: TGTGCCAGCAGTGATCGTCGACATCCGAGCTCCTATAATTCACCCCTCCACTTT
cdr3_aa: CASSDRRHPSSYNSPLHF

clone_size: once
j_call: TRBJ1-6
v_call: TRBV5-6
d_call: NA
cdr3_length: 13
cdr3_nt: TGTGCCAGCAGCTTCAGGGGTATTTCACCCCTCCACTTT
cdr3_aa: CASSFRGISPLHF